This TCR beta chain appears in the sequencing data of a study of blood T cell repertoires in COVID-19. The germline CDR1 and CDR2 sequences are LGHNA and YNFKEQ. The CDR3 loop spans 13 amino acids. V lost 4 bases to trimming and J lost 6 bases, with 10 bases between them. Only in-frame clones appear in the TCRdb table, and some are missing; sequencing was by immunoSEQ multiplex PCR. The data hold approximately 100,000 clones, with approximately 86% observed a single time. This clonotype was sampled from a man in his 70s with active or convalescent COVID-19. The rearrangement uses TRBV4-2 and TRBJ2-1, with D perhaps TRBD2 (5 bases). Sequenced input: peripheral blood. CDR3 in amino acids: CASSLGLANEQFF. Written as DNA, the CDR3 is TGTGCCAGCAGCCTCGGACTGGCCAATGAGCAGTTCTTC.